This paragraph reports one T cell receptor beta chain. Its matching antigen is unknown. This record comes from a study of shared clonotypes between healthy human individuals. As for the study in general: The people who gave samples were a couple of women and three men aged 18 to 49. The plates for each donor numbered three CD4 naive, three CD4 memory, two CD8 naive and one CD8 memory. Study results and caveats: Generally, estimated richness proved larger in naive subsets than it did in memory subsets. Non-shared clonotypes showed lower generation probabilities than clonotypes common to all four donors.

Some clones are missing from TCRdb's copy, which holds only in-frame ones; the method was immunoSEQ multiplex PCR. The table records roughly 1,100,000 clones, around 74% of them present only once. The CDR3 runs 15 residues. V shed 4 bases, J shed 5 bases, and the junction held 6 bases outside the gene matches. Germline CDR1 and CDR2: LGHNA and YSLEER. Source material: memory CD4+ T cells sorted from blood. Noted subset: CD45RA-negative fraction. The sequence came from a man aged 18-30 years in good health. The chain employs TRBV4-3 and TRBJ2-2; 8 bases fit TRBD2. The CDR3 sequence: CASSLRVAGTGELFF. The CDR3 DNA follows: TGCGCCAGCAGCCTAAGGGTAGCGGGAACCGGGGAGCTGTTTTTT.